A single sample is the source of the 13 T cell receptor beta chains below, sequenced in a study of a mutant IDH1 vaccine in newly diagnosed glioma (dated by TCRdb to 2020 to 2022). Library preparation was by the immunoSEQ multiplex PCR assay. TCRdb stores this immuneACCESS table with in-frame sequences only. Part of the clones is absent; in the studies checked, under half of the shortfall reflects unresolved V genes, and no reason is known for the rest. The sample table records about 72,000 clones; around 82% of these occur just once. Clones ranked in the top ten supply 13% of the sample. Taken with the paper, the label for time point translates to: week 23, last vaccination. A 20-mer mutant IDH1 peptide at 300 micrograms in Montanide made up each vaccine dose, which was injected subcutaneously together with topical imiquimod. Their antigens remain unidentified. The material sequenced was PBMCs, taken from a glioma patient whose treatment included an IDH1 peptide vaccine. The receptor set was obtained from a man aged 18 to 30 with glioma.

The chain uses TRBV5-6 and TRBJ1-5; no reliable D call. Trimming removed 0 bases at V and 5 bases at J, with 9 bases between. The CDR3 covers 14 residues. Germline assignment: CDR1 SGHDT and CDR2 YYEEEE. CDR3 nucleotide sequence: TGTGCCAGCAGCTTGGCCAGAGGTTATCAGCCCCAGCATTTT. Its protein product is CASSLARGYQPQHF.

The rearrangement uses TRBV7-8 and TRBJ2-7; the match to TRBD1 covers 11 bases. Germline loops: CDR1 SGHVS, CDR2 FQNEAQ. V lost 1 base to trimming and J lost 5 bases; unmatched junction nucleotides: 7. The CDR3 is made up of 16 amino acids. As DNA, the CDR3 is TGTGCCAGCAGCTTAGACGCGGACAGGGGGCTGGACGAGCAGTACTTC. Its translation is CASSLDADRGLDEQYF.

CDR3 sequence: CASSLSQGPGEAFF. CDR3 DNA sequence: TGTGCCAGCAGTTTGTCCCAGGGCCCCGGGGAAGCTTTCTTT. The V gene is TRBV28, the J gene TRBJ1-1, with TRBD1 as a possible D gene (5 bases). Germline CDR1 reads MDHEN; CDR2 reads SYDVKM. V shed 3 bases and J shed 8 bases, with 16 bases lying between them. The CDR3 consists of 14 residues.

The gene calls are TRBV4-3 and TRBJ1-3, with no clear D. Germline lookup yields CDR1 LGHNA and CDR2 YSLEER. Trimming stripped 0 bases from V and 0 bases from J, with 9 bases between. The CDR3 is 16 residues long. DNA of the CDR3: TGCGCCAGCAGCCAAGATCAAAAGGCCTCTGGAAACACCATATATTTT. Translation: CASSQDQKASGNTIYF.

This sequence joins TRBV19 and TRBJ2-7; 11 nucleotides line up with TRBD1. V lost 4 bases and J lost 1; bases outside the gene matches: 6. Germline-derived CDR1 and CDR2 are LNHDA and SQIVND (reference sequence). The CDR3 totals 16 residues. The CDR3 nucleotides are TGTGCCAGTAGTAGAGGGACAGGGGGTTTTTCCTACGAGCAGTACTTC. It encodes CASSRGTGGFSYEQYF.

This clone has only a few counts. The rearrangement links TRBV4-3 to TRBJ1-1; D ambiguous. Germline-derived CDR1 and CDR2 are LGHNA and YSLEER. Trimming removed 0 bases from V and 4 bases from J, with 18 bases in between. The CDR3 loop spans 17 amino acids. The CDR3 DNA reads as TGCGCCAGCAGCCAAGATCTACGAGACGGGTTCGGCACTGAAGCTTTCTTT. This sequence encodes CASSQDLRDGFGTEAFF.

The rearrangement uses TRBV27 and TRBJ1-5; D not certain. V was shortened by 5 bases and J by 7 bases, with 15 bases between the two germline ends. The CDR3 spans 14 residues. Germline CDR1 is MNHEY and CDR2 is SMNVEV (reference sequence). The CDR3 DNA sequence: TGTGCCAGCAGTCCGTTAGGAGGAATGCAGCCCCAGCATTTT. It translates to CASSPLGGMQPQHF.

V gene TRBV6-1 combines with J gene TRBJ2-7; D is ambiguous. This CDR3 region has 15 residues. Per the germline V gene, CDR1 is MNHNS and CDR2 is SASEGT. V was trimmed by 0 bases and J by 1 base, leaving 10 bases between them. CDR3 in DNA: TGTGCCAGCAGTGAAGCTGGGCAGGTTTCCTACGAGCAGTACTTC. Protein product: CASSEAGQVSYEQYF.

J is TRBJ1-5 and V is TRBV15; D uncertain. V lost 0 bases, J lost 0 bases, and 12 bases lay in between. Germline CDR1 and CDR2: LNHNV and YYDKDF (reference sequence). CDR3 size: 17 residues. The CDR3 coding sequence is TGTGCCACCAGCAGAGATCCGGCTACAAATAGCAATCAGCCCCAGCATTTT. Its translation: CATSRDPATNSNQPQHF.

The chain joins TRBV30 to TRBJ1-1; 8 bases match TRBD1. This CDR3 has 13 amino acids. In germline, CDR1 is GTSNPN, CDR2 SVGIG (reference sequence). Trimming removed 0 bases from V and 3 bases from J; junction bases left unmatched: 0. The CDR3 sequence: CAWSVQGDTEAFF. In nucleotides, the CDR3 is TGTGCCTGGAGTGTACAGGGGGACACTGAAGCTTTCTTT.

This clone was recorded only once. The chain joins TRBV29-1 to TRBJ2-1, with a tentative D call TRBD2 (6 bases). The V end was cut by 6 bases, the J end by 10 bases, with 22 bases between. The CDR3 is 14 amino acids. Germline loops: CDR1 SQVTM, CDR2 ANQGSEA. CDR3 region: CSVNPGVRTSEQFF. The DNA of the CDR3 is TGCAGCGTGAACCCGGGGGTCAGGACGTCGGAGCAGTTCTTC.

The chain links TRBV5-4 to TRBJ2-2; TRBD2 agrees at 10 bases. The CDR3 spans 16 residues. The V and J ends lost 0 bases and 6 bases, in that order; junction bases with no gene match: 5. Germline V gives CDR1 SGHNT, CDR2 YYREEE (reference sequence). Here the CDR3 reads CASSLAGSGRAGELFF. The CDR3 bases are TGTGCCAGCAGCTTGGCGGGGAGCGGGAGGGCCGGGGAGCTGTTTTTT.

The J gene is TRBJ2-3, the V gene TRBV5-1; no clear D. Germline CDR1 SGHRS, CDR2 YFSETQ. This CDR3 has 14 residues. V lost 0 bases to trimming and J lost 0 bases, with 5 bases between them. The CDR3 DNA is TGCGCCAGCAGCTTGGTCACGAGCACAGATACGCAGTATTTT. Protein: CASSLVTSTDTQYF.